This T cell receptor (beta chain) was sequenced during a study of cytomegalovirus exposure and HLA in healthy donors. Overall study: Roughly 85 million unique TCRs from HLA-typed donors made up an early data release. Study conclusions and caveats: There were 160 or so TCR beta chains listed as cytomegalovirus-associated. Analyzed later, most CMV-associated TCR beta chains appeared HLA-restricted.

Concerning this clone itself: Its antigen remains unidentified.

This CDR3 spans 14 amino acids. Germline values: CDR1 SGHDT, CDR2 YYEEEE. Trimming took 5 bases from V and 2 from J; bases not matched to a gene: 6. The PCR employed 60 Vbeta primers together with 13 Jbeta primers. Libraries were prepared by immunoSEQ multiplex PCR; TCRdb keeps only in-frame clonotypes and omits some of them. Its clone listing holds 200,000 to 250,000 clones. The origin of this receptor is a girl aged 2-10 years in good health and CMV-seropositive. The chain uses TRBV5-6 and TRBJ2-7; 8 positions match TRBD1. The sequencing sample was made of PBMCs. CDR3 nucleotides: TGTGCCAGCAGTCAGGGGGCATCCGCCTACGAGCAGTACTTC. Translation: CASSQGASAYEQYF. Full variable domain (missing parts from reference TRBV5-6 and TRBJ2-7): DAGVTQSPTHLIKTRGQQVTLRCSPKSGHDTVSWYQQALGQGPQFIFQYYEEEERQRGNFPDRFSGHQFPNYSSELNVNALLLGDSALYLCASSQGASAYEQYFGPGTRLTVT.